Given below is one T cell receptor beta chain in context. Original analysis: Estimated nucleated cell counts came from reference gene primer amplification. TCRdb's copy holds only in-frame clones and misses some; the assay was immunoSEQ multiplex PCR. V, J and clone size are those of that table, while D and trimming were read from the DNA. The sample includes roughly 100,000 clones, just under 85% of them seen just once. The data derive from a study of blood T cell repertoires in COVID-19. Study as a whole: From the United States, Italy and Spain came samples of acute and convalescent COVID-19. T cells, B-cell-depleted T cells, or PBMCs supplied cDNA or gDNA.

The germline CDR1 and CDR2 sequences are LGHDT and YNNKEL (reference sequence). The CDR3 runs to 15 residues. With 4 bases removed from V and 7 bases from J, the gap between germline ends came to 14 bases. The clonotype comes from a woman older than 75 with active or convalescent COVID-19. The source material was peripheral blood. The chain couples TRBV3-1 (or the pseudogene TRBV3-2) to TRBJ1-6; TRBD1 might be the D (6 bases). The CDR3 protein is CASSLPGQYNSPLHF. In nucleotides, the CDR3 is TGTGCCAGCAGCCTCCCCGGACAGTACAATTCACCCCTCCACTTT.